This T cell receptor beta chain originates from a study of cytomegalovirus exposure and HLA in healthy donors. General study findings and limits: Many donors shared some public TCRs, even though most TCR sequences were rare. With further analysis later on, most CMV-associated TCR beta chains appeared HLA-restricted.

To note about this clone: Antigen specificity is unknown.

PCR employed 60 Vbeta and 13 Jbeta primers. Sequencing was performed with immunoSEQ multiplex PCR; in TCRdb, only in-frame clones are kept and a portion is missing. The top ten hold 1.3% of the sample, which has fewer than 120,000 clones, nearly 80% seen once. Germline trimming cut 4 bases from V and 4 bases from J; bases unmatched to any gene: 8. This CDR3 contains 16 residues. Germline values: CDR1 MNHEY, CDR2 SVGAGI. The chain is built from TRBV6-5 and TRBJ2-1; TRBD1 matches at 9 bases. The TCR sequence derives from a woman aged 25 to 39 in good health and CMV-seronegative. The sample consisted of PBMCs. The DNA of the CDR3 is TGTGCCAGCAGTTCGACCGGGACAGGGATATACAATGAGCAGTTCTTC. This codes for CASSSTGTGIYNEQFF.